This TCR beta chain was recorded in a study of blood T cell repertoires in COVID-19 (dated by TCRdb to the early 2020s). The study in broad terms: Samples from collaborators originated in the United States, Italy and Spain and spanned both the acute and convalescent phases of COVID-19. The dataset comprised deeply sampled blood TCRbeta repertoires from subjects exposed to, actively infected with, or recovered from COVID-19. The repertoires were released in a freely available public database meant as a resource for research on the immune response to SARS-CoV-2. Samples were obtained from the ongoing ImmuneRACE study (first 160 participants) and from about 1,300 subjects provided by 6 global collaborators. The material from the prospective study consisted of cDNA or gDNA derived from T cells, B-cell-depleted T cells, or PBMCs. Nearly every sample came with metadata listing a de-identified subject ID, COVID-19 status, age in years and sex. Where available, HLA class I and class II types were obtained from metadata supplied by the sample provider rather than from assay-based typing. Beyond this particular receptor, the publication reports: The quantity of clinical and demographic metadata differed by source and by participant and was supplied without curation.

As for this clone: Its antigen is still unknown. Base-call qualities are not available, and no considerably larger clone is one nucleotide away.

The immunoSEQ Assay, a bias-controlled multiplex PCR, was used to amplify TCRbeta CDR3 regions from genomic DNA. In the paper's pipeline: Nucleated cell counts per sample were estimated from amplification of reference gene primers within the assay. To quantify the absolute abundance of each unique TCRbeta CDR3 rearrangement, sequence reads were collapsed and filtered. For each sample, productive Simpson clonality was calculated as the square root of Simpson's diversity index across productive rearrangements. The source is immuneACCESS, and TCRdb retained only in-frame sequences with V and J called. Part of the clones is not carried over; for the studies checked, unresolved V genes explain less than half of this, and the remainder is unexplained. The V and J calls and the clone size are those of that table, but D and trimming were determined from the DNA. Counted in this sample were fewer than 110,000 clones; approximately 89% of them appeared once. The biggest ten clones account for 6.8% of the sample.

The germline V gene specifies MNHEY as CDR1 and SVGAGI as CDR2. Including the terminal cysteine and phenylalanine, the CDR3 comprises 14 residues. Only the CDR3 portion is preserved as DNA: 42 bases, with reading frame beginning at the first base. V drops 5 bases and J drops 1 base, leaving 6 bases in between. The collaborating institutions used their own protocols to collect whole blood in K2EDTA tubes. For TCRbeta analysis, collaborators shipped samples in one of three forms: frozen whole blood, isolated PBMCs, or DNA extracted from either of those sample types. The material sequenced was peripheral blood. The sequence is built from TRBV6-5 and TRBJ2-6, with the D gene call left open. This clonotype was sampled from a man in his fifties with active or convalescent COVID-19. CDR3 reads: CASSQESGANVLTF. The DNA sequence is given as TGTGCCAGCAGTCAGGAATCTGGGGCCAACGTCCTGACTTTC.